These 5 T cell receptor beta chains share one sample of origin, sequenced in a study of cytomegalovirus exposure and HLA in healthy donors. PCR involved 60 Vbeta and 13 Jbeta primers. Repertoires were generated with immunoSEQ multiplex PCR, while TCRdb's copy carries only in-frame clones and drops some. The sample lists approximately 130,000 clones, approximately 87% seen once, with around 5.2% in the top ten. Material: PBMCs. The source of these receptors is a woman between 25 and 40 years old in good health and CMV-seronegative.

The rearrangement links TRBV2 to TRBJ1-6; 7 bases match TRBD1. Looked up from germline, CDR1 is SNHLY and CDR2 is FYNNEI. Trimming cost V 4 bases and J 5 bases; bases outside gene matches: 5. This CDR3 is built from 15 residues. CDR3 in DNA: TGTGCCAGCAGTGTGGTCAGGGGGAATAATTCACCCCTCCACTTT. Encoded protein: CASSVVRGNNSPLHF.

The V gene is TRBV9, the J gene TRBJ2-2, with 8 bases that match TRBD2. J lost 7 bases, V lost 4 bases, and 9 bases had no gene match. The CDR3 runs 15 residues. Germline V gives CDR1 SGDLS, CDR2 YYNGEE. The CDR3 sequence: CASSPISGSGGELFF. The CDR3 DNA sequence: TGTGCCAGCAGCCCTATCAGCGGGAGTGGCGGGGAGCTGTTTTTT.

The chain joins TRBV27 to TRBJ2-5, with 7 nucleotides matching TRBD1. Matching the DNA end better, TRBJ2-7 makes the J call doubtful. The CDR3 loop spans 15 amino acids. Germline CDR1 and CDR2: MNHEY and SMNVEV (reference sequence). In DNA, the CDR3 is TGTGCCAGCAGTTTAAGAGGGGGCTATCGCTACGAGCAGTACTTC. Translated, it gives CASSLRGGYRYEQYF.

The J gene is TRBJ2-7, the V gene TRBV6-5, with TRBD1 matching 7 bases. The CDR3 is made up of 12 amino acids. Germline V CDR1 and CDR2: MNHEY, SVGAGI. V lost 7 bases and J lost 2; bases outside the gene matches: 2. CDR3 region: CASKGATYEQYF. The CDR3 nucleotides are TGTGCCAGCAAGGGGGCAACCTACGAGCAGTACTTC.

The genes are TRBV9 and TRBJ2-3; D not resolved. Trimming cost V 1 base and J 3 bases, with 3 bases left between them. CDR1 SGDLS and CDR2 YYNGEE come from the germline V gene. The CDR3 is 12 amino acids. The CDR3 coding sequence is TGTGCCAGCAGCGTACAGACAGATACGCAGTATTTT. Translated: CASSVQTDTQYF. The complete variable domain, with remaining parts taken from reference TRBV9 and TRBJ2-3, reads DSGVTQTPKHLITATGQRVTLRCSPRSGDLSVYWYQQSLDQGLQFLIQYYNGEERAKGNILERFSAQQFPDLHSELNLSSLELGDSALYFCASSVQTDTQYFGPGTRLTVL.